This entry features one T cell receptor beta chain sequence. Its antigen is not known. CDR1 and CDR2 (germline): GTSNPN, SVGIG (reference sequence). The junction had 17 bases not matched to a gene; V was cut back by 5 bases and J by 6 bases. CDR3 length equals 18 residues. The investigators amplified TCR beta CDR3 regions from RNA transcripts. First-round RT-PCR targeting the TCR CDR3 was performed with the HTBI primer set. TCRdb processed the multiplex PCR reads anew with MiXCR; each CDR3 protein has one entry. This sample has 400,000 to 600,000 distinct CDR3 sequences, with about 16% found just once. The record originates from a study of T cells in Graves' hyperthyroidism and ophthalmopathy. Study-level points and caveats: Peripheral blood also featured most of the thyroid clonotypes expanded above 0.001.

This sequence originates from a woman in her thirties with Graves' ophthalmopathy. The source material was blood. The chain uses TRBV30 and TRBJ2-1; 12 nucleotides align to TRBD1. The CDR3: CAWHEPGQGAGERNEQFF. CDR3 nucleotide sequence: TGTGCCTGGCATGAGCCGGGACAGGGGGCTGGGGAGCGCAATGAGCAGTTCTTC.